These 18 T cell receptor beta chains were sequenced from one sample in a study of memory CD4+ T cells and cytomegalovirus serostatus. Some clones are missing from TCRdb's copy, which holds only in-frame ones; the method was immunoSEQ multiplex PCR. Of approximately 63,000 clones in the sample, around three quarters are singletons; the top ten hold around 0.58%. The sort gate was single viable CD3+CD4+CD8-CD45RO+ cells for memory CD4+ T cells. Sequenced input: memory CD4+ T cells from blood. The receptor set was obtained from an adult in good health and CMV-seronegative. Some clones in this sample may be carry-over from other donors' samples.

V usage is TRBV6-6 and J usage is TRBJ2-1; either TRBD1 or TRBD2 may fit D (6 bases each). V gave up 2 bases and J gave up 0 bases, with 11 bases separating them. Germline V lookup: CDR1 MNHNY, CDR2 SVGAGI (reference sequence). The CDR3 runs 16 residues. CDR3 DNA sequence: TGTGCCAGCAGTTACAAGGGGGGTAGCTCCTACAATGAGCAGTTCTTC. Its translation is CASSYKGGSSYNEQFF.

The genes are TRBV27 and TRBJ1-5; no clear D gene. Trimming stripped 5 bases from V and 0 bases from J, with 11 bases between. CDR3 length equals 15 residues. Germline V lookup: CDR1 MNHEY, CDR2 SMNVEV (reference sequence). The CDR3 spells CASSKNPGSNQPQHF. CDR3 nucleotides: TGTGCCAGCAGTAAGAATCCAGGTAGCAATCAGCCCCAGCATTTT.

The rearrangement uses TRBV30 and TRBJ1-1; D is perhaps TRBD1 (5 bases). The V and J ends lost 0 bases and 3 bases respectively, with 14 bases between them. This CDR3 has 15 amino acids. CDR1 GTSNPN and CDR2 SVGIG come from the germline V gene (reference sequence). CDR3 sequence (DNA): TGTGCCTGGAGTGTATCAGGGTACGGGGACACTGAAGCTTTCTTT. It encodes CAWSVSGYGDTEAFF.

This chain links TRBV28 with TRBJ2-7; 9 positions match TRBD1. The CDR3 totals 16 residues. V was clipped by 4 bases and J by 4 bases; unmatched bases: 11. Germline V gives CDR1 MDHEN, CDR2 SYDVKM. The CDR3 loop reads CASSSPPDRGGYEQYF. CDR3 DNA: TGTGCCAGCAGTTCCCCGCCGGACAGGGGTGGATACGAGCAGTACTTC.

In DNA, the CDR3 is TGTGCCATCGCCTTTTTCGCGGGAGCCTCCTACGAGCAGTACTTC. Its translation is CAIAFFAGASYEQYF. The chain couples TRBV10-3 to TRBJ2-7, with TRBD2 matching over 7 bases. V dropped 8 bases and J dropped 0; count of bases not matched to a gene: 10. The CDR3 has 15 amino acids. The V gene's germline CDR1 is ENHRY and CDR2 SYGVKD.

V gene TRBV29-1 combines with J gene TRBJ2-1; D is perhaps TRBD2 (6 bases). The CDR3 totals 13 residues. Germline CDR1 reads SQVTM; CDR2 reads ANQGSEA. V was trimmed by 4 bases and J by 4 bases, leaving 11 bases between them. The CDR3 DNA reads TGCAGCGTTGTAGCGGACTCATACAATGAGCAGTTCTTC. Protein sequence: CSVVADSYNEQFF.

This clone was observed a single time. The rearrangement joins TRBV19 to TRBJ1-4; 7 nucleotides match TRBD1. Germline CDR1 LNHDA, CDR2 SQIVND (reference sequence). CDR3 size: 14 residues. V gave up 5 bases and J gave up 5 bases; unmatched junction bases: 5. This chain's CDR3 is CASSPSTGNEKLFF. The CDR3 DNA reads TGTGCCAGTAGTCCATCGACAGGGAATGAAAAACTGTTTTTT.

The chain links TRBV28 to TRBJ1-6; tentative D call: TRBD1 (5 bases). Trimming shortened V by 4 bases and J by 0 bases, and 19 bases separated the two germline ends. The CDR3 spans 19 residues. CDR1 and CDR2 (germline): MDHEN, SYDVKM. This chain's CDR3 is CASSWGWGTGSSYNSPLHF. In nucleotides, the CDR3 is TGTGCCAGCAGTTGGGGTTGGGGGACGGGGAGCTCCTATAATTCACCCCTCCACTTT.

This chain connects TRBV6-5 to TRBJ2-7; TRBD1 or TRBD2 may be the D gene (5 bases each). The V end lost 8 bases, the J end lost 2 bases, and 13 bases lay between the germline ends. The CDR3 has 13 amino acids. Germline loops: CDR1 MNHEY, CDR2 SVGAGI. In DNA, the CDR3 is TGTGCCAGCCAGGGAGTTTGGCCCTACGAGCAGTACTTC. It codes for CASQGVWPYEQYF.

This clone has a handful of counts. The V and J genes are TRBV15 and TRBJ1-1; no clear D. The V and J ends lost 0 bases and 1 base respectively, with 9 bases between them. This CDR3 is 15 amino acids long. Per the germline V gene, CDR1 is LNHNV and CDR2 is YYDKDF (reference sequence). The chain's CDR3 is CATSRERHTNTEAFF. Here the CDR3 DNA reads TGTGCCACCAGCAGAGAAAGGCACACGAACACTGAAGCTTTCTTT.

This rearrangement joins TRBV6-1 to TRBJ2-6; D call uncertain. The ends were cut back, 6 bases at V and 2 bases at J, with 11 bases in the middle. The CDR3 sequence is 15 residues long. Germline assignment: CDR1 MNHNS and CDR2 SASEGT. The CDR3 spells CASSPTSAGANVLTF. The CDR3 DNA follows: TGTGCCAGCAGCCCCACATCCGCTGGGGCCAACGTCCTGACTTTC.

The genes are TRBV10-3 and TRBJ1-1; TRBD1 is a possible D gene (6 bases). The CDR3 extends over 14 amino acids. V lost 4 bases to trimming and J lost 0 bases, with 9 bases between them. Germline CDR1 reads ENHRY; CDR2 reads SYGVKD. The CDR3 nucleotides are TGTGCCATCAGTGGCCAGGGGATGAACACTGAAGCTTTCTTT. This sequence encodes CAISGQGMNTEAFF.

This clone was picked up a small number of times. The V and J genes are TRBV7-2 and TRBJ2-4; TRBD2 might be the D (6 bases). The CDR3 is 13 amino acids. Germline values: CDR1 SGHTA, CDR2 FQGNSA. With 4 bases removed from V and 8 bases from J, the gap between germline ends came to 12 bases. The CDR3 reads CASSWDWRDIQYF. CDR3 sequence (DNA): TGTGCCAGCAGCTGGGACTGGAGGGACATTCAGTACTTC.

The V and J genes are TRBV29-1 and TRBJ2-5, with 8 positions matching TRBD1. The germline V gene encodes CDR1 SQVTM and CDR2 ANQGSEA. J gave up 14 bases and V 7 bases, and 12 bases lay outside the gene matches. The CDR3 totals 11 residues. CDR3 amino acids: CSASLAGTGYF. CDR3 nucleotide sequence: TGCAGCGCATCCCTTGCCGGGACAGGATACTTC.

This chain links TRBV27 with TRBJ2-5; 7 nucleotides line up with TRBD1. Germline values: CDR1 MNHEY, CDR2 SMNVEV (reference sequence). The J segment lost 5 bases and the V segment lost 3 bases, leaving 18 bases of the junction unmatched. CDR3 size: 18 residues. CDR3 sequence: CASSFRDRLRALSETQYF. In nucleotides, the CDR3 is TGTGCCAGCAGTTTTCGGGACAGACTCAGGGCCCTTTCCGAGACCCAGTACTTC.

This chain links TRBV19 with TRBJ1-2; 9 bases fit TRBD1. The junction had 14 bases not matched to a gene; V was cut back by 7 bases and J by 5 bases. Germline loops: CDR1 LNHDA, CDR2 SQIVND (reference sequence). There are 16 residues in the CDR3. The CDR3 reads CASTSRGDRVGYGYTF. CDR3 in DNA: TGTGCCAGTACCTCCAGGGGGGACAGGGTCGGATATGGCTACACCTTC.

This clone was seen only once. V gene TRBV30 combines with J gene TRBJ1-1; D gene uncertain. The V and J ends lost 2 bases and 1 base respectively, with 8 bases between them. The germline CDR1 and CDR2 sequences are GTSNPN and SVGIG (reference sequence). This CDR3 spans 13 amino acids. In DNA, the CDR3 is TGTGCCTGGAGTCGGCAGGCGAACACTGAAGCTTTCTTT. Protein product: CAWSRQANTEAFF.

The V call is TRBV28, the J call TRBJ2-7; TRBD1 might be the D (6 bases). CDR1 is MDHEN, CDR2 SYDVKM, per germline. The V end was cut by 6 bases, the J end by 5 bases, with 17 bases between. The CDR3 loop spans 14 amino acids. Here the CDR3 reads CASRKQGFFDEQYF. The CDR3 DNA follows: TGTGCCAGCAGAAAACAGGGCTTCTTCGACGAGCAGTACTTC.